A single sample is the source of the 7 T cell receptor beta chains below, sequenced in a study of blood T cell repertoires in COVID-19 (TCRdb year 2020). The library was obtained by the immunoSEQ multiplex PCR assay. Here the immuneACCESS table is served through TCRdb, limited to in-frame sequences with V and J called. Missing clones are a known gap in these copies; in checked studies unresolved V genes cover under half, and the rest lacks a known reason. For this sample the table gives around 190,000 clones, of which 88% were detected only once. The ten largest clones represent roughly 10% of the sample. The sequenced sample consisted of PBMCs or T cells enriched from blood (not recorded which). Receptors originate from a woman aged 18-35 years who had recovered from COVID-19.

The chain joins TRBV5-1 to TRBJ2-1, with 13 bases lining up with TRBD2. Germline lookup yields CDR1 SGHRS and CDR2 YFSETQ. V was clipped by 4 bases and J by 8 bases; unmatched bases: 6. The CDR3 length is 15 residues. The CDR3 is CASSVGLAGWYEQFF. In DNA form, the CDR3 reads TGCGCCAGCAGCGTGGGACTAGCGGGATGGTATGAGCAGTTCTTC.

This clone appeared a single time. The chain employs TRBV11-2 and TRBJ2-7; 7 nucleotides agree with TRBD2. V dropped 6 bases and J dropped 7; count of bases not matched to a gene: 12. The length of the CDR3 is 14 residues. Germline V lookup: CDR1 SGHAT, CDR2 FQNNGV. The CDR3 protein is CASSYSSGGVEQYF. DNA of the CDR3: TGTGCCAGCAGTTACTCCTCGGGAGGTGTGGAGCAGTACTTC. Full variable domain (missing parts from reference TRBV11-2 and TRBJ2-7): EAGVAQSPRYKIIEKRQSVAFWCNPISGHATLYWYQQILGQGPKLLIQFQNNGVVDDSQLPKDRFSAERLKGVDSTLKIQPAKLEDSAVYLCASSYSSGGVEQYFGPGTRLTVT.

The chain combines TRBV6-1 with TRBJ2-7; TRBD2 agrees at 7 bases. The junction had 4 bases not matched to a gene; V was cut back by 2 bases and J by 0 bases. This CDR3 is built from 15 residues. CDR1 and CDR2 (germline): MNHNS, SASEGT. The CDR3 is CASSEMSGASYEQYF. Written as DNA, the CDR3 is TGTGCCAGCAGTGAAATGAGCGGGGCCTCCTACGAGCAGTACTTC.

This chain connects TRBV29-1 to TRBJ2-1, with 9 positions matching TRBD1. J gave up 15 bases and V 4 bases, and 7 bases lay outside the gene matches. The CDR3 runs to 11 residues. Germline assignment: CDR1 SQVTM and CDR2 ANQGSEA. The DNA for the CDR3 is TGCAGCGTTGTAGGTACAGGGGGCAGGTTCTTC. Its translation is CSVVGTGGRFF.

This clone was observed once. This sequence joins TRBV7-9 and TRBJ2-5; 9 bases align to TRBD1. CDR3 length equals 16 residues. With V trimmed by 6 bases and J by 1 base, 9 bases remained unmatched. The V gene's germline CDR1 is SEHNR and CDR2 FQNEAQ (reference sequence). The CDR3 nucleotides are TGTGCCAGCAGATCCAGGACAGGGGAAGGCCAAGAGACCCAGTACTTC. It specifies CASRSRTGEGQETQYF. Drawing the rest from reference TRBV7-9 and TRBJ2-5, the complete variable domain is DTGVSQNPRHKITKRGQNVTFRCDPISEHNRLYWYRQTLGQGPEFLTYFQNEAQLEKSRLLSDRFSAERPKGSFSTLEIQRTEQGDSAMYLCASRSRTGEGQETQYFGPGTRLLVL.

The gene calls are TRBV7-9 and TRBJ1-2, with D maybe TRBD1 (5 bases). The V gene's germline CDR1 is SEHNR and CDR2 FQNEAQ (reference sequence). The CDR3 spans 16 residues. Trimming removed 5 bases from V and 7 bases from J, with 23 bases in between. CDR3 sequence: CASSLLRGGTSLGYTF. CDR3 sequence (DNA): TGTGCCAGCAGCCTACTCCGCGGCGGGACTAGCCTTGGCTACACCTTC.

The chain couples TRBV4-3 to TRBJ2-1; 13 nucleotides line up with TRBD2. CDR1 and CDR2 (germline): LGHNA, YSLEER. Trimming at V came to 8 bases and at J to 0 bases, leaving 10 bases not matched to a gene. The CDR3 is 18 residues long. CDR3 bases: TGCGCCAGCCCCCGAGGGTGGACTAGCGGGGGCTCCTACAATGAGCAGTTCTTC. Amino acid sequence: CASPRGWTSGGSYNEQFF.